This TCR beta chain originates from a study of cytotoxic CD8 clonotypes in ibrutinib-treated CLL. Study observations and caveats: Clonality correlated strongly with circulating CD8+ T cells and exceeded age-matched healthy donors at baseline. Clonality was higher at ibrutinib response and returned toward baseline at progression. Under therapy, public clonotypes either contracted or stayed stable, and they were uncommon.

Measured with immunoSEQ multiplex PCR; TCRdb has only the in-frame clones, and not every one. The data contain approximately 84,000 clones, more than 75% of them singletons. Only one count was recorded for this clone. Its matching antigen is unknown. In germline, CDR1 is MRHNA, CDR2 SNTAGT. The CDR3 runs to 14 residues. V shed 4 bases, J shed 8 bases, and the junction held 9 bases outside the gene matches. The TCR beta libraries used 1.5 to 2 micrograms of genomic DNA that came from cryopreserved PBMCs. V gene TRBV6-4 combines with J gene TRBJ1-2, with 8 bases lining up with TRBD1. The clonotype was recovered from a human donor with chronic lymphocytic leukemia. This sample comprised PBMCs, obtained after 12 months of ibrutinib treatment. CDR3 loop: CASSATDRGSGYTF. The DNA for the CDR3 is TGTGCCAGCAGTGCCACCGACAGGGGAAGCGGCTACACCTTC.